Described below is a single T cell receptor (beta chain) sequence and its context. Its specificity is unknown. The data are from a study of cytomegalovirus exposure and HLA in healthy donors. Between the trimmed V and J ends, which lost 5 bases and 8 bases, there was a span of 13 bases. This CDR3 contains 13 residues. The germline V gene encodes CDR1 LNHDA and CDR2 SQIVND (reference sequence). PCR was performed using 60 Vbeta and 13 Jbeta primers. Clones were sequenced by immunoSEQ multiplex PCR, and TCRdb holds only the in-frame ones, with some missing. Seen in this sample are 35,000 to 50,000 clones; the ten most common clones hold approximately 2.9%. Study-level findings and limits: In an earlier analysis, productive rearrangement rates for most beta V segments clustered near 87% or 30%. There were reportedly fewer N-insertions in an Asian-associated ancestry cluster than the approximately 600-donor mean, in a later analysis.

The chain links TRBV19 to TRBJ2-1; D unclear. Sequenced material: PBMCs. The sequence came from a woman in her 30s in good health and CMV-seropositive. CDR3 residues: CASSRSRVYEQFF. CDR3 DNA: TGTGCCAGTAGTCGGAGCCGGGTCTATGAGCAGTTCTTC.